The T cell receptor beta chain described here comes from a study of blood T cell repertoires in COVID-19 (TCRdb year 2020). With respect to the entire study: Samples from collaborators originated in the United States, Italy and Spain and spanned both the acute and convalescent phases of COVID-19. A freely available public database, intended as a resource for researchers studying the immune response to SARS-CoV-2, is where the repertoires were released. The prospective study material was composed of cDNA or gDNA derived from T cells, B-cell-depleted T cells, or PBMCs. Deeply sampled blood TCRbeta repertoires from subjects exposed to, actively infected with, or recovered from COVID-19 were included in the dataset. Samples came from the ongoing ImmuneRACE study (first 160 participants) plus 1,254 subjects from 6 global collaborators. A de-identified subject ID, COVID-19 status, age in years and sex were almost always included in the sample metadata. Where HLA class I and class II types were available, the types were taken from metadata supplied by the sample provider, not from assay-based typing. The investigation overall reported the following: The amount of clinical and demographic metadata varied by source and participant and was provided uncurated.

Whole blood was collected in K2EDTA tubes by collaborating institutions according to the institutions' own protocols. Collaborator samples were shipped for TCRbeta analysis as frozen whole blood, isolated PBMCs, or DNA extracted from either sample type. TCRbeta CDR3 regions were amplified from genomic DNA using the immunoSEQ Assay, a bias-controlled multiplex PCR. As for how the authors treated the data: The number of nucleated cells in each sample was estimated by amplification of reference gene primers within the assay. To quantify the absolute abundance of each unique TCRbeta CDR3 rearrangement, sequence reads were collapsed and filtered. Productive Simpson clonality was computed per sample as the square root of Simpson's diversity index over productive rearrangements. Sourced from immuneACCESS, this table was stored by TCRdb with only in-frame sequences that have V and J called. A share of the clones is absent; for the studies checked, an unresolved V gene accounts for under half, and the remainder has no known explanation. V, J and clone size reflect that table, while D and trimming were determined from the DNA. The sample has 390,000 or so clones on record, about 90% of them singletons. The ten most abundant clones make up 6.5% of the sample.

The CDR3 covers 15 residues, taking in both the cysteine and the phenylalanine. Of the read, only the CDR3 DNA is kept; its 45 bases are in frame from base 1. Relative to germline, V is missing 0 bases and J is missing 7 bases, with 4 bases of the junction outside any gene match. From a lookup of the germline V gene (reference sequence), CDR1 and CDR2 are LNHNV and YYDKDF. Worth noting for this clone: Its binding antigen is unknown. It has no much larger one-base neighbor in the sample; base qualities were not kept.

Recombination joined TRBV15 with TRBJ1-4, with 8 bases in between that match TRBD1. The sequence derives from a man between 18 and 35 years old with active or convalescent COVID-19. Source material: peripheral blood. The nucleotide sequence reads as follows: TGTGCCACCAGCAGAGACAGGGGGCTGGGTGAAAAACTGTTTTTT. Translation gives CATSRDRGLGEKLFF.